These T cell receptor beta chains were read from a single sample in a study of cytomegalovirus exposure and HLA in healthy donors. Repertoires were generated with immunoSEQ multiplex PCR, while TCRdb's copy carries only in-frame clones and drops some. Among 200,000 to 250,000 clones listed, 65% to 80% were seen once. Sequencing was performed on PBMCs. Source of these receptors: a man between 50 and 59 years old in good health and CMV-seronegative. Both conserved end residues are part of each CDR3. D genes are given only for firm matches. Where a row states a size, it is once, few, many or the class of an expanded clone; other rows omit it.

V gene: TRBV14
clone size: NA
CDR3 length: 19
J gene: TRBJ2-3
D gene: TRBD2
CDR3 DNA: TGTGCCAGCAGCCAAAATCGCCCAGCGGGAGTCCATGACACAGATACGCAGTATTTT
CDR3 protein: CASSQNRPAGVHDTDTQYF

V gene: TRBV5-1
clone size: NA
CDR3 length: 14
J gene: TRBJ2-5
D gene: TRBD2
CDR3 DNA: TGCGCCAGCAGCTTGGGGACTAGGCAAGAGACCCAGTACTTC
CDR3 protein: CASSLGTRQETQYF

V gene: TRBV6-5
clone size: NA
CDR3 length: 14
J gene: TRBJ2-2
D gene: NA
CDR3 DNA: TGTGCCAGCACCCAGGAGGGGTACACCGGGGAGCTGTTTTTT
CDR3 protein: CASTQEGYTGELFF

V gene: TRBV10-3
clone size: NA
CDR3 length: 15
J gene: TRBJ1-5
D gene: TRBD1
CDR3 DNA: TGTGCCATCAGTGACTCCGGGACAGGGTTACAGCCCCAGCATTTT
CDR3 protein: CAISDSGTGLQPQHF

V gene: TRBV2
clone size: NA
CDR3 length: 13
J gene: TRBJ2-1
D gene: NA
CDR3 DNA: TGTGCCAGCAGGGGGGGGGCCGGCGGGGGGCAGTTCTTC
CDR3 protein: CASRGGAGGGQFF

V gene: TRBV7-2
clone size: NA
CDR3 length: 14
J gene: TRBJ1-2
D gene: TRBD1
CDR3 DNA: TGTGCCAGCAGCTTAGGTCCCGACAGGGGTGGCTACACCTTC
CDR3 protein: CASSLGPDRGGYTF

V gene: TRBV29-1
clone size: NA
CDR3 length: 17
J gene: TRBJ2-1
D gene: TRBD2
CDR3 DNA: TGCAGCGTTGTAGGCCTAGCGGGGGTAACCTCCTACAATGAGCAGTTCTTC
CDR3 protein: CSVVGLAGVTSYNEQFF

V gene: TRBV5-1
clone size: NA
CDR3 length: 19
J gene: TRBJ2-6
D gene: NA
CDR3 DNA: TGCGCCAGCAGCCCAGGTTCGGAGGGGCTATCCTCTGGGGCCAACGTCCTGACTTTC
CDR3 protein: CASSPGSEGLSSGANVLTF

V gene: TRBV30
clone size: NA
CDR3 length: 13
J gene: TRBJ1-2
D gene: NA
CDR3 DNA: TGTGCCTGGACCCTACAGGGTGTCTATGGCTACACCTTC
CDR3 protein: CAWTLQGVYGYTF

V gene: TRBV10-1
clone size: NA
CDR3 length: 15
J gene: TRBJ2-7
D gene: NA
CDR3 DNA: TGCGCCAGCAGTGAGGGAGGGACCCCCTCCTACGAGCAGTACTTC
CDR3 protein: CASSEGGTPSYEQYF

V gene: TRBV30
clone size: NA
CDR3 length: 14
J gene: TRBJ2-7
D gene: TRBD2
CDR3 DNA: TGTGCCTGGAGGTCCGGACCGGGAGGGAACGAGCAGTACTTC
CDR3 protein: CAWRSGPGGNEQYF

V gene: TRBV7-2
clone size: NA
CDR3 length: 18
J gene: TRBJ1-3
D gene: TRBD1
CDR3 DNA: TGTGCCAGCAGCTTAGAGGGGGACAGGGGGAGATGGGGAAACACCATATATTTT
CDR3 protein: CASSLEGDRGRWGNTIYF

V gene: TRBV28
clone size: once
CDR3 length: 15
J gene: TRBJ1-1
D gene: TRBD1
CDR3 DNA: TGTGCCAGCAGTCTAGGGACAGGGGCTAACACTGAAGCTTTCTTT
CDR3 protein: CASSLGTGANTEAFF

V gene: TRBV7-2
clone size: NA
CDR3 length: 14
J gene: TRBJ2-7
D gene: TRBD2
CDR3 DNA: TGTGCCAGCAGCCTCACTAGCGGACGTTACGAGCAGTACTTC
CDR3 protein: CASSLTSGRYEQYF

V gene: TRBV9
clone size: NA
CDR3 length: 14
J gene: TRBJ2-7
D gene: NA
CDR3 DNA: TGTGCCAGCAGCCCCCAGACTGCGGCCTACGAGCAGTACTTC
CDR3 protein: CASSPQTAAYEQYF

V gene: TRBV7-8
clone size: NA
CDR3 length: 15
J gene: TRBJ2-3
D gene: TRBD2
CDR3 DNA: TGTGCCAGCATAGGTAGCGGGAGTTTTTTAGATACGCAGTATTTT
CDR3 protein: CASIGSGSFLDTQYF

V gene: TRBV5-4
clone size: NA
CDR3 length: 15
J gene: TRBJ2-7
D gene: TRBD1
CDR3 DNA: TGTGCCAGCAGTACACGGGACAGGGCCCGCTACGAGCAGTACTTC
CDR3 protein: CASSTRDRARYEQYF

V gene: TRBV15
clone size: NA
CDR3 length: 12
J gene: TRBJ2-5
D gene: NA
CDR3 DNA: TGTGCCACCACCAGAAGGGGAGAGACCCAGTACTTC
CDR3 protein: CATTRRGETQYF

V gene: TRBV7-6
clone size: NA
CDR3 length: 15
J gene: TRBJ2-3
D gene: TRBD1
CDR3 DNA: TGTGCCAGCAGCGGACAGGGACTCCGCACAGATACGCAGTATTTT
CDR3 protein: CASSGQGLRTDTQYF

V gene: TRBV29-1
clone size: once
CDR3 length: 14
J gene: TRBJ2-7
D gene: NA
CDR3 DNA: TGCAGCGTTGCACCGGGACATAGGGTCTACGAGCAGTACTTC
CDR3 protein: CSVAPGHRVYEQYF

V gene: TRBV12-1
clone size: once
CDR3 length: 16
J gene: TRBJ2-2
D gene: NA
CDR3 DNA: TGTGCCAGCAGAATTAGACTAGCGGGAGTCACCGGGGAGCTGTTTTTT
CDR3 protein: CASRIRLAGVTGELFF

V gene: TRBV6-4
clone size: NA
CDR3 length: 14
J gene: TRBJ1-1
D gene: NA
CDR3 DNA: TGTGCCAGCAGGAGGGGGGGATTGAACACTGAAGCTTTCTTT
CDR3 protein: CASRRGGLNTEAFF

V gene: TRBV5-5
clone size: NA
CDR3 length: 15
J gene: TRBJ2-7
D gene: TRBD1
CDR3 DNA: TGTGCCAGCAGCGAGTCCGGGACAGGGGCAGGGGAGCAGTACTTC
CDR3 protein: CASSESGTGAGEQYF

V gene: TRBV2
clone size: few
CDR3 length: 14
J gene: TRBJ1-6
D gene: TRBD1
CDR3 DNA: TGTGCCAGCACAATTGGGACAGCAGGCTCACCCCTCCACTTT
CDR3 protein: CASTIGTAGSPLHF

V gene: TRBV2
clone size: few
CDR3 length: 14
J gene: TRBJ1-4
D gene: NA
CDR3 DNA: TGTGCCAGCAGCCTCGCGGTACCTAATGAAAAACTGTTTTTT
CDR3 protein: CASSLAVPNEKLFF

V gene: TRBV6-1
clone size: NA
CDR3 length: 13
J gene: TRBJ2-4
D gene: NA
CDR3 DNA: TGTGCCAGCAGTCCTCTAGCCAAAAACATTCAGTACTTC
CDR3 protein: CASSPLAKNIQYF

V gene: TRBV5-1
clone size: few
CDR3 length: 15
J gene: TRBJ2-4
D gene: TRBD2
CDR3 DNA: TGCGCCAGCAGCTTGTCCCCACGGGAGGGGAACATTCAGTACTTC
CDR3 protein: CASSLSPREGNIQYF

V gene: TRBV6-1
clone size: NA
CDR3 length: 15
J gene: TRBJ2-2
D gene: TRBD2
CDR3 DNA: TGTGCCAGCGGCAGACTAGCGGGATACACCGGGGAGCTGTTTTTT
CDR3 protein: CASGRLAGYTGELFF

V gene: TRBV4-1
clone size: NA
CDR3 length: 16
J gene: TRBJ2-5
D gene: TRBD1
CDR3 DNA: TGCGCCAGCAGCCAAGATCGGACAGGGGCGCGAGAGACCCAGTACTTC
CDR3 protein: CASSQDRTGARETQYF

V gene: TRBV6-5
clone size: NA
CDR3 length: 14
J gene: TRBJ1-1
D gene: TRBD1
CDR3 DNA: TGTGCCAGCAGTCGGGGACAGGGATGGACTGAAGCTTTCTTT
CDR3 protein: CASSRGQGWTEAFF

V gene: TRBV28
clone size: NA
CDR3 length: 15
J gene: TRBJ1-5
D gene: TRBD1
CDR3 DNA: TGTGCCAGCAGTGACCCGGGACAGGGGACTCAGCCCCAGCATTTT
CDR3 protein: CASSDPGQGTQPQHF

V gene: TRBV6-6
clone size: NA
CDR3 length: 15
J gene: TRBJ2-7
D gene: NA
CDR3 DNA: TGTGCCAGCAGTTTCGGGGCTAGCGACTCCTACGAGCAGTACTTC
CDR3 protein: CASSFGASDSYEQYF

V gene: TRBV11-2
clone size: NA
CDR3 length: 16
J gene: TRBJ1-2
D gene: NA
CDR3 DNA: TGTGCCAGCAGCCCCACCGGCGGCGGACTATACTATGGCTACACCTTC
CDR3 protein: CASSPTGGGLYYGYTF

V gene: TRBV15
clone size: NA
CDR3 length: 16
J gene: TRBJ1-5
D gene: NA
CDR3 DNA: TGTGCCACCAGCAGAGATCGGCCAGGGGGCAATCAGCCCCAGCATTTT
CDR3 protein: CATSRDRPGGNQPQHF

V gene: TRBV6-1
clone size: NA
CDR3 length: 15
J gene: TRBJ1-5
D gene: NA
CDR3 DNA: TGTGCCAGCAGTGCCCCCGACAGGTCCAATCAGCCCCAGCATTTT
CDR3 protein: CASSAPDRSNQPQHF

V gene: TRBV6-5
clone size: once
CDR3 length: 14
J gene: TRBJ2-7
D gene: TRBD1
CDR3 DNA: TGTGCCAGCAGACGGGACAGGGGAGCCTACGAGCAGTACTTC
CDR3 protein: CASRRDRGAYEQYF

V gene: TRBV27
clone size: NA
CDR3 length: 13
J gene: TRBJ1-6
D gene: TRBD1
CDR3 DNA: TGTGCCAGCCGGGACAGCTTCAATTCACCCCTCCACTTT
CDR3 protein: CASRDSFNSPLHF

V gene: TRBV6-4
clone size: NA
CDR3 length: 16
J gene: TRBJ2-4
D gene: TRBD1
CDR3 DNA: TGTGCCACCATCCCCGGACAGGGTAAAGCCAAAAACATTCAGTACTTC
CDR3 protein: CATIPGQGKAKNIQYF

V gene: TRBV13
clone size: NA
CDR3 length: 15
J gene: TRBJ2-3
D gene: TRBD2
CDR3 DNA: TGTGCCAGCAGCTTAGGCCTAGCGGGCCCAGATACGCAGTATTTT
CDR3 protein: CASSLGLAGPDTQYF

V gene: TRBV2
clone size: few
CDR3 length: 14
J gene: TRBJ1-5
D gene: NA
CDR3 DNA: TGTGCCAGCAGTGTAGGTCTGGGGAGTCAGCCCCAGCATTTT
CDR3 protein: CASSVGLGSQPQHF

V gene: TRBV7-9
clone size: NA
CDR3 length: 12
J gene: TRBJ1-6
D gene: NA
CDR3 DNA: TGTGCCAGCAGCTTAGTCGGTTCACCCCTCCACTTT
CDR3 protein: CASSLVGSPLHF

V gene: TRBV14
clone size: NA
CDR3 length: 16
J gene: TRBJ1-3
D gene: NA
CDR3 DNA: TGTGCCAGCAGCCCATTCACAGGGATTGTACCGTACACCATATATTTT
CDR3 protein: CASSPFTGIVPYTIYF

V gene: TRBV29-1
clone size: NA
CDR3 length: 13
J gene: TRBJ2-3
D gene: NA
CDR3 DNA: TGCAGCGTTGCCGGCAGGGTAACAGATACGCAGTATTTT
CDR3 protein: CSVAGRVTDTQYF

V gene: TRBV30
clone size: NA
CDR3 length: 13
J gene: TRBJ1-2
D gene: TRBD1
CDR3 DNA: TGTGCCTGGAGGACAGGGTTAGATGGGGGCTACACCTTC
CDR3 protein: CAWRTGLDGGYTF

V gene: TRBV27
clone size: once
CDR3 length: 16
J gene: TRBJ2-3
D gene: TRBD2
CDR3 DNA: TGTGCCAGCAGTTTATATCTAGCGGGAGTCCCAGATACGCAGTATTTT
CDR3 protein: CASSLYLAGVPDTQYF

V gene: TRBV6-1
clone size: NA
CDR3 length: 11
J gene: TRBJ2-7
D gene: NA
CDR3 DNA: TGTGCCAGCAGCGGGGAGTACGAGCAGTACTTC
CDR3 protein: CASSGEYEQYF

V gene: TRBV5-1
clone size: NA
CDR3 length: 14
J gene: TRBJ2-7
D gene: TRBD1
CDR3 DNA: TGTGCCAGCAGCTTGGGGGACAGGACATACGAGCAGTACTTC
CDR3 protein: CASSLGDRTYEQYF

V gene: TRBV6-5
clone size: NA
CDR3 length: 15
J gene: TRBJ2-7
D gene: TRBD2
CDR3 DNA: TGTGCCAGCAGTTACGTAGCGGGAGTTTCCTACGAGCAGTACTTC
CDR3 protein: CASSYVAGVSYEQYF

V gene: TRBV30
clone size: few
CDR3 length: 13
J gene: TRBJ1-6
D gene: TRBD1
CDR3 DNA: TGTGCCTGGAAGGAGGGACAGCACTCACCCCTCCACTTT
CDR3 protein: CAWKEGQHSPLHF

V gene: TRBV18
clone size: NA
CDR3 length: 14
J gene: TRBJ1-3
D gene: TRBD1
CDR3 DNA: TGTGCCAGCTCACCACAGGGGGCCGGAAACACCATATATTTT
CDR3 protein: CASSPQGAGNTIYF

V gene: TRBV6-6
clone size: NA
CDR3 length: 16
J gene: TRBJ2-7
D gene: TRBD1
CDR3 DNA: TGTGCCAGCAGTTTCGACCTGGACAGGGAGTTCTACGAGCAGTACTTC
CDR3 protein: CASSFDLDREFYEQYF

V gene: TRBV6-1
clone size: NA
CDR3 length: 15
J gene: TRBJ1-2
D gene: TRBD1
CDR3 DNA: TGTGCCAGCAGTCTGCGACAGGGGCTCAACTATGGCTACACCTTC
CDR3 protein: CASSLRQGLNYGYTF

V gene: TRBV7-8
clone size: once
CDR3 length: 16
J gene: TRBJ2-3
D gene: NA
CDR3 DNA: TGTGCCAGCAGCCCCGTTGTGCGGGGCCGCACAGATACGCAGTATTTT
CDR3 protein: CASSPVVRGRTDTQYF

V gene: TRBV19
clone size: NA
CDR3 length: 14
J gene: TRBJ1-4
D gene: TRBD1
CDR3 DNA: TGTGCCAGTAGAGACAGGGGTGGCAGTGAAAAACTGTTTTTT
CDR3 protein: CASRDRGGSEKLFF

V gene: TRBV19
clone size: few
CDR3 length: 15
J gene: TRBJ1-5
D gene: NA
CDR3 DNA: TGTGCCAGTAAGGAGTACGGTAATATTGATCAGCCCCAGCATTTT
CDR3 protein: CASKEYGNIDQPQHF